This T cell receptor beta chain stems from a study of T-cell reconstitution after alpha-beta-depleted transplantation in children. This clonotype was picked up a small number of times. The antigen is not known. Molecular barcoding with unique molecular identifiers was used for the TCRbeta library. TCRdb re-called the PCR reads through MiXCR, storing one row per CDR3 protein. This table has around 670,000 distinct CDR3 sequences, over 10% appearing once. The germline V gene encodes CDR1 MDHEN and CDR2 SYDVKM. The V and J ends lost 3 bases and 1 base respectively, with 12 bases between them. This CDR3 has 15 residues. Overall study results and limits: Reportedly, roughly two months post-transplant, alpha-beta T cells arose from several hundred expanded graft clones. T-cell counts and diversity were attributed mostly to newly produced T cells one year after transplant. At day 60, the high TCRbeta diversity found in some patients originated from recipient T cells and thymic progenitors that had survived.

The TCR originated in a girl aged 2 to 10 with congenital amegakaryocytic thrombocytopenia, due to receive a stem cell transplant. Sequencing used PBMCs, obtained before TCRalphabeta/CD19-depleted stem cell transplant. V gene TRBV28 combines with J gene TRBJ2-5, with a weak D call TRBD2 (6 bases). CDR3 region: CASSFSGIRQETQYF. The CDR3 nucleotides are TGTGCCAGCAGTTTTAGCGGAATACGCCAAGAGACCCAGTACTTC.